A single sample is the source of the 28 T cell receptor beta chains below, sequenced in a study of PD-L1 blockade in urothelial cancer. Repertoires were generated with immunoSEQ multiplex PCR, while TCRdb's copy carries only in-frame clones and drops some. In the table there are about 29,000 clones, around 87% of which are singletons. This material consisted of PBMCs, taken around atezolizumab (anti-PD-L1) treatment. The receptors were sampled from a man aged 50-60 years with urothelial cancer.

The chain recombines TRBV19 with TRBJ2-4; weak D call: TRBD1 (6 bases). Germline CDR1 and CDR2: LNHDA and SQIVND (reference sequence). The CDR3 loop spans 16 amino acids. Deletions cut 5 bases from V and 2 bases from J, with 16 bases between. Written as DNA, the CDR3 is TGTGCCAGTAGTCATCCCAGGGGTCTTACCAAAAACATTCAGTACTTC. Translation gives CASSHPRGLTKNIQYF.

The rearrangement uses TRBV27 and TRBJ2-5, with TRBD2 matching 8 bases. Germline V lookup: CDR1 MNHEY, CDR2 SMNVEV (reference sequence). J was trimmed by 5 bases and V by 5 bases; bases with no gene match: 10. CDR3 length equals 15 residues. The chain's CDR3 is CASSPRGGLWETQYF. The CDR3 DNA is TGTGCCAGCAGTCCTCGGGGGGGTTTATGGGAGACCCAGTACTTC.

CDR3 DNA sequence: TGTGCCAGCAGTTTAGGCTCCAGTCTCTATGGCTACACCTTC. This translates into CASSLGSSLYGYTF. This sequence joins TRBV27 and TRBJ1-2; the D is unclear. The CDR3 spans 14 residues. V was pared by 2 bases and J by 4 bases, with 11 bases between. CDR1 MNHEY and CDR2 SMNVEV come from the germline V gene (reference sequence).

The rearrangement uses TRBV5-1 and TRBJ2-7; D might be TRBD1 (5 bases). V lost 0 bases, J lost 0 bases, and 10 bases lay in between. Per germline, CDR1 SGHRS and CDR2 YFSETQ. The CDR3 runs to 15 residues. CDR3 sequence reads: CASSLVSQGSYEQYF. Written as DNA, the CDR3 is TGCGCCAGCAGCTTGGTCAGCCAGGGCTCCTACGAGCAGTACTTC.

The chain employs TRBV29-1 and TRBJ2-7; TRBD2 is a possible D gene (5 bases). The CDR3 length is 14 residues. V was pared by 6 bases and J by 0 bases, with 15 bases between. The germline gives CDR1 SQVTM, CDR2 ANQGSEA. The CDR3 region has the DNA TGCAGCGTCGTTAAAATGGGGAGCTCCTACGAGCAGTACTTC. Amino acid sequence: CSVVKMGSSYEQYF.

This clone turned up a few times. The chain has TRBV10-2 and TRBJ2-1, with D unresolved. V was cut by 0 bases and J by 3 bases, with 15 bases left in between. The CDR3 is 17 amino acids. Per germline, CDR1 WSHSY and CDR2 SAAADI. This CDR3 is CASSESVQATNYNEQFF. The CDR3 DNA is TGCGCCAGCAGTGAGTCGGTCCAGGCTACCAACTACAATGAGCAGTTCTTC.

The chain employs TRBV28 and TRBJ1-1; TRBD1 matches 9 bases. The CDR3 is 15 amino acids. CDR1 MDHEN and CDR2 SYDVKM come from the germline V gene. V lost 3 bases, J lost 5 bases, and 7 bases stayed unmatched. CDR3 protein: CASSLGGQGTTEAFF. CDR3 DNA sequence: TGTGCCAGCAGTTTGGGGGGACAGGGAACTACTGAAGCTTTCTTT.

The table lists this clone with a few counts. V and J are TRBV5-4 and TRBJ2-7; no reliable D call. This CDR3 is built from 13 residues. V was shortened by 9 bases and J by 0 bases, with 13 bases between the two germline ends. Per germline, CDR1 SGHNT and CDR2 YYREEE (reference sequence). The chain's CDR3 is CATLSSNSYEQYF. CDR3 nucleotide sequence: TGTGCCACCCTTTCGAGTAACTCCTACGAGCAGTACTTC.

V usage is TRBV2 and J usage is TRBJ2-4; no firm D call. The germline V gene encodes CDR1 SNHLY and CDR2 FYNNEI. V gave up 6 bases and J gave up 1 base, with 13 bases separating them. The CDR3 runs to 15 residues. The CDR3 coding sequence is TGTGCCAGCAGAGAGAGGAGCGCGGCCAAAAACATTCAGTACTTC. Translation gives CASRERSAAKNIQYF.

In its sample, this clone was seen a few times. J is TRBJ2-4 and V is TRBV18, with a weak D call TRBD1 (6 bases). V lost 0 bases and J 4 bases, leaving 7 bases between the germline ends. The length of the CDR3 is 14 residues. CDR1 and CDR2 from the germline V gene are KGHSH and LQKENI. CDR3 residues: CASSPPGHKNIQYF. The CDR3 DNA sequence: TGTGCCAGCTCACCACCGGGACATAAAAACATTCAGTACTTC.

The CDR3 region has the DNA TGTGCCAGCAGCCGGACAGGGGATCACTCCTACGAGCAGTACTTC. This translates into CASSRTGDHSYEQYF. The rearrangement uses TRBV11-2 and TRBJ2-7; 9 bases align to TRBD1. CDR3 length: 15 residues. V lost 5 bases, J lost 0 bases, and 5 bases stayed unmatched. Germline loops: CDR1 SGHAT, CDR2 FQNNGV.

The chain recombines TRBV5-4 with TRBJ2-1, with D perhaps matching TRBD1 (6 bases). V lost 4 bases, J lost 3 bases, and 17 bases lay in between. The CDR3 has 16 amino acids. The V gene's germline CDR1 is SGHNT and CDR2 YYREEE (reference sequence). CDR3 residues: CASSPPPRTDYNEQFF. The CDR3 nucleotides are TGTGCCAGCAGCCCCCCACCGCGGACAGACTACAATGAGCAGTTCTTC.

V usage is TRBV2 and J usage is TRBJ2-4, with a possible D match to TRBD2 (6 bases). The CDR3 has 13 residues. Germline values: CDR1 SNHLY, CDR2 FYNNEI. Trimming shortened V by 1 base and J by 15 bases, and 16 bases separated the two germline ends. DNA for the CDR3: TGTGCCAGCAGTGAAGACCTATGGGGGGTGGGGTACTTC. Translated: CASSEDLWGVGYF.

The chain is built from TRBV10-1 and TRBJ2-5; D is perhaps TRBD2 (6 bases). The CDR3 contains 13 residues. V was pared by 0 bases and J by 4 bases, with 6 bases between. From germline, CDR1 is WNHNN and CDR2 SYGVQD (reference sequence). The CDR3 DNA sequence: TGCGCCAGCAGTGAGTCGGGGGGAGAGACCCAGTACTTC. Translating gives CASSESGGETQYF.

The chain has TRBV27 and TRBJ2-4, with TRBD1 identical over 8 bases. The CDR3 is 16 residues long. CDR1 is MNHEY, CDR2 SMNVEV, per germline (reference sequence). V lost 6 bases to trimming and J lost 0 bases; unmatched junction nucleotides: 7. The CDR3 here is CASSSGTGLAKNIQYF. The DNA of the CDR3 is TGTGCCAGCAGCTCCGGGACAGGACTAGCCAAAAACATTCAGTACTTC.

V gene TRBV4-1 combines with J gene TRBJ1-5; D unresolved. CDR3 size: 15 residues. Germline V lookup: CDR1 MGHRA, CDR2 YSYEKL. With 3 bases removed from V and 3 bases from J, the gap between germline ends came to 12 bases. CDR3 DNA: TGCGCCAGCAGCCACTGGCGGGGATCCAATCAGCCCCAGCATTTT. This gives the protein CASSHWRGSNQPQHF.

The chain links TRBV9 to TRBJ2-7, with 10 bases matching TRBD2. With 3 bases clipped from V and 0 bases from J, the junction kept 6 bases outside the gene matches. The CDR3 extends over 16 amino acids. Looked up from germline, CDR1 is SGDLS and CDR2 is YYNGEE. CDR3 loop: CASSAGTSATSYEQYF. CDR3 DNA sequence: TGTGCCAGCAGCGCGGGGACTAGCGCCACCTCCTACGAGCAGTACTTC. The entire variable domain, with the rest obtained from reference TRBV9 and TRBJ2-7, is as follows: DSGVTQTPKHLITATGQRVTLRCSPRSGDLSVYWYQQSLDQGLQFLIQYYNGEERAKGNILERFSAQQFPDLHSELNLSSLELGDSALYFCASSAGTSATSYEQYFGPGTRLTVT.

V usage is TRBV7-9 and J usage is TRBJ1-6, with 8 bases aligning to TRBD1. The CDR3 is 17 amino acids. With V trimmed by 4 bases and J by 9 bases, 14 bases remained unmatched. The V gene's germline CDR1 is SEHNR and CDR2 FQNEAQ (reference sequence). Here the CDR3 reads CASSSPGGGQDGSPLHF. The CDR3 DNA reads TGTGCCAGCAGCTCCCCAGGGGGGGGACAGGACGGTTCACCCCTCCACTTT.

V and J are TRBV19 and TRBJ2-1; TRBD2 might be the D (5 bases). In germline, CDR1 is LNHDA, CDR2 SQIVND (reference sequence). V gave up 6 bases and J gave up 1 base, with 13 bases separating them. CDR3 length: 15 residues. CDR3 bases: TGTGCCAGTAGGTGGGAGTTAGGATCCTACAATGAGCAGTTCTTC. Its protein is CASRWELGSYNEQFF. Variable domain in full (rest from reference TRBV19 and TRBJ2-1): DGGITQSPKYLFRKEGQNVTLSCEQNLNHDAMYWYRQDPGQGLRLIYYSQIVNDFQKGDIAEGYSVSREKKESFPLTVTSAQKNPTAFYLCASRWELGSYNEQFFGPGTRLTVL.

The chain employs TRBV27 and TRBJ2-1; weak D call: TRBD1 (5 bases). Germline V CDR1 and CDR2: MNHEY, SMNVEV (reference sequence). With 2 bases removed from V and 7 bases from J, the gap between germline ends came to 15 bases. The length of the CDR3 is 15 residues. The CDR3 here is CASSLSSGRGNEQFF. CDR3 sequence (DNA): TGTGCCAGCAGTTTAAGTTCAGGGCGTGGGAATGAGCAGTTCTTC.

The J gene is TRBJ2-2, the V gene TRBV30, with 9 bases matching TRBD2. Trimming cost V 2 bases and J 6 bases; bases outside gene matches: 10. Germline-derived CDR1 and CDR2 are GTSNPN and SVGIG (reference sequence). This CDR3 comprises 16 residues. CDR3 amino acids: CAWSLAGPTWAGELFF. In DNA, the CDR3 is TGTGCCTGGAGTCTAGCGGGGCCTACGTGGGCCGGGGAGCTGTTTTTT.

CDR3 protein: CASGLSHYGYTF. In DNA, the CDR3 is TGTGCTAGTGGCCTATCTCACTATGGCTACACCTTC. This sequence joins TRBV12-5 and TRBJ1-2; D uncertain. V lost 6 bases and J lost 3, with 8 bases in between. Per the germline V gene, CDR1 is LGHNT and CDR2 is FRNRAP. The CDR3 has 12 amino acids.

The chain couples TRBV2 to TRBJ2-1, with 9 bases aligning to TRBD2. With V trimmed by 9 bases and J by 7 bases, 10 bases remained unmatched. The CDR3 runs 14 residues. Germline V gene data show CDR1 as SNHLY and CDR2 as FYNNEI. The CDR3 DNA reads TGTGCCAGAAGGGAGGCTAGCGGGATAAATGAGCAGTTCTTC. It yields the protein CARREASGINEQFF.

The chain recombines TRBV11-2 with TRBJ2-7, with 9 bases matching TRBD2. The trim removed 3 bases at V and 1 base at J, leaving 13 bases unmatched. The CDR3 runs 18 residues. Germline V lookup: CDR1 SGHAT, CDR2 FQNNGV. DNA for the CDR3: TGTGCCAGCAGCTTGACGACTCCGAGCGGGAGGAAATCCTACGAGCAGTACTTC. It codes for CASSLTTPSGRKSYEQYF.

The V gene is TRBV28, the J gene TRBJ2-7; TRBD2 agrees at 13 bases. Unmatched junction bases numbered 6, after V lost 2 bases and J lost 5 bases. This CDR3 has 16 residues. Per germline, CDR1 MDHEN and CDR2 SYDVKM. The CDR3 DNA reads TGTGCCAGCAGTTTACCATGGACTAGCGGGAGCCACGAGCAGTACTTC. Its translation is CASSLPWTSGSHEQYF.

V gene TRBV6-4 combines with J gene TRBJ2-1, with 8 bases fitting TRBD2. The length of the CDR3 is 15 residues. J was trimmed by 1 base and V by 3 bases; bases with no gene match: 2. CDR1 and CDR2 (germline): MRHNA, SNTAGT. The CDR3, as DNA: TGTGCCAGCAGTGAGATAGCGGGATCCTACAATGAGCAGTTCTTC. It is translated as CASSEIAGSYNEQFF.

The rearrangement uses TRBV7-2 and TRBJ1-2; D may be TRBD1 (5 bases). The germline gives CDR1 SGHTA, CDR2 FQGNSA. This CDR3 is built from 15 residues. Trimming left V 1 base short and J 4 bases short, with 13 bases between. CDR3 protein: CASSLGGRGGYGYTF. CDR3 bases: TGTGCCAGCAGCTTAGGAGGGAGGGGTGGCTATGGCTACACCTTC.

This chain uses TRBV29-1 with TRBJ1-2, with D perhaps matching TRBD1 (6 bases). V was cut by 4 bases and J by 1 base, with 16 bases left in between. Germline CDR1 reads SQVTM; CDR2 reads ANQGSEA. This CDR3 is 15 amino acids long. CDR3 in amino acids: CSVVRAGAGNYGYTF. The CDR3 nucleotides are TGCAGCGTTGTAAGGGCGGGGGCTGGTAACTATGGCTACACCTTC.